This T cell receptor beta chain was sequenced for a study of identical twins. This clonotype was recorded many times. This CDR3 has 15 residues. V dropped 1 base and J dropped 0 bases, with 7 bases sitting between them. The germline CDR1 and CDR2 sequences are KGHDR and SFDVKD. Unique molecular identifiers were present on the cDNA, and a universal primer site came from template switching. TCRdb itself ran the 5' RACE reads through MiXCR, one entry per CDR3 protein. The repertoire consists of roughly 190,000 distinct CDR3 sequences, with 15% to 20% occurring once and the leading ten covering 40%. This same sample was also taken into another study, of T cells expressing NK-cell markers. This second study notes: Where four donors were concerned, these clonotypes also led the CD3+CD56-NKG2C+ fraction.

Source material: CD8+ T cells sorted from blood. The chain uses TRBV24-1 and TRBJ2-3; D tentatively reads TRBD1 or TRBD2 (5 bases each). The TCR was taken from a woman under 30 in good health. CDR3 protein: CATSDFEGSTDTQYF. The CDR3 DNA reads as TGTGCCACCAGTGATTTCGAGGGGAGCACAGATACGCAGTATTTT.